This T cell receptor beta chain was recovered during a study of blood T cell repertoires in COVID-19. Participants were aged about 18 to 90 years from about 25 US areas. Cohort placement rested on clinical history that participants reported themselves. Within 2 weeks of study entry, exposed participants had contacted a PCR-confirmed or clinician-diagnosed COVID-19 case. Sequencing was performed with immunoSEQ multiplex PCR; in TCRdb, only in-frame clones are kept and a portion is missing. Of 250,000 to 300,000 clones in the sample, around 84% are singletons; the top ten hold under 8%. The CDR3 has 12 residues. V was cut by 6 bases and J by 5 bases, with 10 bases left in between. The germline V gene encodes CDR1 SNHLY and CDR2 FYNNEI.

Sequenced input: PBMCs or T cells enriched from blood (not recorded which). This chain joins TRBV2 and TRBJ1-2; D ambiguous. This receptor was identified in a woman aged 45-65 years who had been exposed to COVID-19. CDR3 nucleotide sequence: TGTGCCAGCAGGATAACAAGTTATGGCTACACCTTC. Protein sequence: CASRITSYGYTF.